This is a list of T cell receptor beta chains from one sample in a study of T cell responses to AZD1222 COVID-19 vaccine. Method: immunoSEQ multiplex PCR; TCRdb's copy keeps in-frame clones and lacks some. The table has approximately 150,000 clones, roughly 91% seen once. The sequenced sample was peripheral blood, obtained 28 days after the second AZD1222 dose. The receptor source for this set is an adult who received the AZD1222 COVID-19 vaccine. CDR3s include the opening cysteine and the closing phenylalanine or tryptophan. Fields, in order: D gene, clone size, J gene, V gene, CDR3 DNA, CDR3 protein. A D gene is named only where the DNA matches it firmly. Not all rows give a size; the values are once, few, many and, for expanded clones, a class.

TRBD1 NA TRBJ1-4 TRBV7-2 TGTGCCAGCAGCTCCAACAGGGGGAATGGCAATGAAAAACTGTTTTTT CASSSNRGNGNEKLFF
TRBD1 NA TRBJ1-4 TRBV6-5 TGTGCCAGCAGTCGGACAGGGGAAAGAGAAAAACTGTTTTTT CASSRTGEREKLFF
NA NA TRBJ1-5 TRBV19 TGTGCCAGTAGTCTCCCGCGGGATTTCAATCAGCCCCAGCATTTT CASSLPRDFNQPQHF
TRBD1 NA TRBJ1-3 TRBV29-1 TGCAGCTCAGGGGACAGTTCTGGAAACACCATATATTTT CSSGDSSGNTIYF
TRBD2 NA TRBJ2-1 TRBV7-3 TGTGCCAGCAGCCCTTCTAGCGGGAATAGGAATGAGCAGTTCTTC CASSPSSGNRNEQFF
NA NA TRBJ2-1 TRBV5-1 TGCGCCAGCAGCTTGCAAGGTTTCTCCTACAATGAGCAGTTCTTC CASSLQGFSYNEQFF
NA NA TRBJ1-2 TRBV10-3 TGTGCCATCAGCCAAACGCGGGGTCTGAACTATGGCTACACCTTC CAISQTRGLNYGYTF
NA NA TRBJ1-2 TRBV27 TGTGCCAGCAGTACCCTCACGGGGTATGGCTACACCTTC CASSTLTGYGYTF
NA NA TRBJ1-5 TRBV15 TGTGCCACCAGCAGAGAAGTGTCGAGCAATCAGCCCCAGCATTTT CATSREVSSNQPQHF
NA NA TRBJ1-1 TRBV3-1/TRBV3-2 TGTGCCAGCAGCCAAATGGCCGAACGGGATAACACTGAAGCTTTCTTT CASSQMAERDNTEAFF
NA NA TRBJ1-1 TRBV28 TGTGCCAGCAGCCTACCACAGGGTACTCTGGCCGAAGCTTTCTTT CASSLPQGTLAEAFF
NA NA TRBJ1-2 TRBV28 TGTGCCAGCCAAAACGGGTGGCTGGGTAACTATGGCTACACCTTC CASQNGWLGNYGYTF
NA NA TRBJ1-1 TRBV28 TGTGCCAGCAGTTTAATTGTACAGGGGAACACTGAAGCTTTCTTT CASSLIVQGNTEAFF
NA NA TRBJ2-7 TRBV25-1 TGTGCCAGCAGGCCTCTGGGCTCCAGCTCCTACGAGCAGTACTTC CASRPLGSSSYEQYF
NA NA TRBJ1-4 TRBV28 TGTGCCAGCAGCAAGAACAGGGTCACTAATGAAAAACTGTTTTTT CASSKNRVTNEKLFF
NA NA TRBJ2-1 TRBV12-5 TGTGCTAGTGGTTCTGACTGGGGGGCCCGATACAATGAGCAGTTCTTC CASGSDWGARYNEQFF
NA NA TRBJ2-7 TRBV5-5 TGTGCCAGCAGCTTGGCCGAAAACGGCCCCTACGAGCAGTACTTC CASSLAENGPYEQYF
TRBD1 NA TRBJ2-5 TRBV7-7 TGTGCTAGCAGCCTAGGGGGACAGGCCAAAGAGACCCAGTACTTC CASSLGGQAKETQYF
NA NA TRBJ2-4 TRBV7-9 TGTGCCAGCCTCCCGTCAGGGTCTATTCCCAAAAACATTCAGTACTTC CASLPSGSIPKNIQYF
NA NA TRBJ1-4 TRBV28 TGTGCCAGCAGTTTATTGTCGCCTGCAACTAATGAAAAACTGTTTTTT CASSLLSPATNEKLFF
NA NA TRBJ2-1 TRBV9 TGTGCCAGCAGCGTAGGTCTTCTAGCCCCCAATGAGCAGTTCTTC CASSVGLLAPNEQFF
TRBD1 NA TRBJ1-2 TRBV6-5 TGTGCCAGCAGTTCAGGGGGGGATGGCTACACCTTC CASSSGGDGYTF
NA NA TRBJ2-7 TRBV24-1 TGTGCCACCAGTGACTCGGGCCCTAACGTCTACGAGCAGTACTTC CATSDSGPNVYEQYF
NA NA TRBJ1-2 TRBV7-2 TGTGCCAGTCACTCAACAGGGAACTATGGCTACACCTTC CASHSTGNYGYTF
NA NA TRBJ2-5 TRBV10-1 TGCGCCAGCGCCACCGGGGAATTGGGGGAGACCCAGTACTTC CASATGELGETQYF
TRBD1 once TRBJ1-4 TRBV7-2 TGTGCCACCTCCACCGGGACAGCTAATGAAAAACTGTTTTTT CATSTGTANEKLFF
TRBD1 NA TRBJ1-6 TRBV27 TGTGCCAGCAGTCCTCTGGGACAGCCGGTTAGTTCACCCCTCCACTTT CASSPLGQPVSSPLHF
NA NA TRBJ2-2 TRBV4-1 TGCGCCAGCAGCCCGACAGATACCGGGGAGCTGTTTTTT CASSPTDTGELFF
TRBD1 NA TRBJ2-3 TRBV18 TGTGCCAGCTCACCCCAGGACAGGGGGCGGACAGATACGCAGTATTTT CASSPQDRGRTDTQYF
NA NA TRBJ1-1 TRBV28 TGTGCCAGCAGTTTATCCCGCATTGAAGCTTTCTTT CASSLSRIEAFF
NA NA TRBJ1-2 TRBV6-5 TGTGCCAGCAGTTCCCCCGGGGGAGGTTATGGCTACACCTTC CASSSPGGGYGYTF